These 16 T cell receptor beta chains share one sample of origin, sequenced in a study of regulatory T cells in long-lasting Graves disease. TCR beta libraries were built with iRepertoire HTBI primers and Arm-PCR of CDR3 regions. TCRdb redid the calling of the multiplex PCR reads with MiXCR, one entry per CDR3 protein. The table shows about 290,000 distinct CDR3 sequences, with 22% occurring only once. Time point meaning: persistent/refractory GD, antithyroid drugs over 5 years with positive TRAb. TCR sequences were obtained from RNA taken from PBMCs. The material was peripheral blood mononuclear cells (PBMCs), obtained when the disease was refractory, from a patient treated with antithyroid drugs. The receptors shown here come from a female donor with Graves disease.

The rearrangement uses TRBV7-2 and TRBJ2-7, with 10 nucleotides matching TRBD1. This CDR3 has 16 residues. Germline CDR1 reads SGHTA; CDR2 reads FQGNSA. J lost 3 bases, V lost 4 bases, and 9 bases had no gene match. The CDR3 protein is CASSYTSGTGVYEQYF. CDR3 coding DNA: TGTGCCAGCAGCTACACGTCCGGGACAGGGGTCTACGAGCAGTACTTC. The full variable domain, its missing parts supplied by reference TRBV7-2 and TRBJ2-7, is GAGVSQSPSNKVTEKGKDVELRCDPISGHTALYWYRQSLGQGLEFLIYFQGNSAPDKSGLPSDRFSAERTGGSVSTLTIQRTQQEDSAVYLCASSYTSGTGVYEQYFGPGTRLTVT.

The chain employs TRBV7-2 and TRBJ2-1; D remains unclear. CDR1 and CDR2 from the germline V gene are SGHTA and FQGNSA. Trimming removed 0 bases from V and 5 bases from J, with 11 bases in between. CDR3 length: 15 residues. Here the CDR3 reads CASSLAHGNHNEQFF. CDR3 coding DNA: TGTGCCAGCAGCTTAGCGCACGGTAATCACAATGAGCAGTTCTTC.

Note on this clonotype: One base away lies a much larger clone, so this may be a sequencing read error. V is TRBV7-2 and J is TRBJ2-7; a possible D gene is TRBD2 (6 bases). Germline V gene lookup returns CDR1 SGHTA and CDR2 FQGNSA. This CDR3 contains 15 residues. Trimming shortened V by 3 bases and J by 2 bases, and 14 bases separated the two germline ends. For the CDR3, the DNA is TGTGCCAGCAGCTTTGAGTGGGAGGTAGCCTACGAGCAGTACTTC. Its protein product is CASSFEWEVAYEQYF.

Points on this clonotype: The conserved closing phenylalanine or tryptophan is absent in this CDR3, likely reflecting a read error. No DNA is shown, since the ends of the CDR3 on it are uncertain; the CDR3 is the one TCRdb lists. CDR3 in amino acids: CASSLGGFRGRRRPL. The chain recombines TRBV7-9 with TRBJ2-7; no check of the table's D call, TRBD1, against the DNA was made. CDR1 is SEHNR and CDR2 is FQNEAQ in the germline V gene (reference sequence). The CDR3 region is 15 residues in length, termini included.

In its sample, this clonotype was seen a few times. V usage is TRBV28 and J usage is TRBJ2-7; D is perhaps TRBD2 (7 bases). Deletions cut 6 bases from V and 6 bases from J, with 18 bases between. The CDR3 spans 14 residues. Germline CDR1 MDHEN, CDR2 SYDVKM. CDR3 DNA sequence: TGTGCCAGCAGCCTCACTGGGGGGGGCGGCGAGCAGTACTTC. It specifies CASSLTGGGGEQYF.

This clonotype appeared many times. The V gene is TRBV30, the J gene TRBJ1-1; D unclear. V was shortened by 0 bases and J by 4 bases, with 9 bases between the two germline ends. CDR3 length equals 13 residues. Germline CDR1 GTSNPN, CDR2 SVGIG (reference sequence). In DNA form, the CDR3 reads TGTGCCTGGAGTGTGCAGGCCGGCACTGAAGCTTTCTTT. Encoded protein: CAWSVQAGTEAFF.

This clonotype was seen repeatedly, ten times or more. The chain couples TRBV27 to TRBJ2-7; a weak D match, TRBD2 (6 bases). CDR1 and CDR2 from the germline V gene are MNHEY and SMNVEV (reference sequence). This CDR3 is built from 15 residues. The V end was cut by 4 bases, the J end by 0 bases, with 13 bases between. The CDR3 DNA reads TGTGCCAGCAGTTATCGCGGAGGGGTCTCCTACGAGCAGTACTTC. Amino acid sequence: CASSYRGGVSYEQYF.

The gene calls are TRBV7-2 and TRBJ2-2, with 11 positions matching TRBD1. V shed 5 bases and J 5 bases; nucleotides not matched to a gene: 16. Germline V gene sequence: CDR1 SGHTA, CDR2 FQGNSA. The CDR3 runs to 19 residues. CDR3 sequence (DNA): TGTGCCAGCAGCCCCCTGCCCGGGACAGGGGGGCTGGCTACCGGGGAGCTGTTTTTT. This gives the protein CASSPLPGTGGLATGELFF.

This clonotype was counted many times. This chain connects TRBV20-1 to TRBJ2-7, with D possibly TRBD2 on 6 matching bases. This CDR3 contains 13 residues. Germline V gene lookup returns CDR1 DFQATT and CDR2 SNEGSKA (reference sequence). The CDR3 is CSPRTGELDEQYF. DNA of the CDR3: TGCAGCCCCCGGACGGGAGAGCTCGACGAGCAGTACTTC.

This chain joins TRBV4-3 and TRBJ1-6; D is unresolved. The CDR3 covers 15 residues. Trimming removed 4 bases at V and 7 bases at J, with 14 bases between. Germline CDR1 LGHNA, CDR2 YSLEER. CDR3: CASSPRVANNSPLHF. The CDR3 DNA reads TGCGCCAGCAGCCCCCGCGTTGCCAACAATTCACCCCTCCACTTT.

Ten or more counts support this clonotype. The chain couples TRBV12-3 or TRBV12-4 to TRBJ1-2, with D perhaps matching TRBD1 (5 bases). The V end was cut by 6 bases, the J end by 0 bases, with 17 bases between. The CDR3 is 16 residues long. The CDR3 reads CASSQGLLTANYGYTF. CDR3 bases: TGTGCCAGCAGCCAGGGACTCTTAACAGCTAACTATGGCTACACCTTC.

The genes are TRBV4-1 and TRBJ1-6; D perhaps matches TRBD1 (5 bases). Per germline, CDR1 MGHRA and CDR2 YSYEKL. The CDR3 loop spans 15 amino acids. V shed 4 bases and J shed 8 bases, with 15 bases lying between them. Written as DNA, the CDR3 is TGCGCCAGCAGCCTGACCGGGACTTCGGATTCACCCCTCCACTTT. The encoded protein is CASSLTGTSDSPLHF.

This clonotype was detected ten times or more. The chain links TRBV9 to TRBJ2-5, with 7 bases lining up with TRBD1. The V segment lost 7 bases and the J segment 3 bases; nucleotides outside the gene matches: 3. The CDR3 sequence is 12 residues long. Germline V gene sequence: CDR1 SGDLS, CDR2 YYNGEE. This CDR3 reads CASSTGEETQYF. For the CDR3, the DNA is TGTGCCAGCTCTACAGGGGAAGAGACCCAGTACTTC.

V is TRBV7-2 and J is TRBJ2-3; a possible D gene is TRBD2 (5 bases). CDR1 is SGHTA, CDR2 FQGNSA, per germline. Trimming removed 1 base at V and 0 bases at J, with 11 bases between. This CDR3 region has 16 residues. The CDR3 protein is CASSLEADPSTDTQYF. The CDR3 nucleotides are TGTGCCAGCAGCTTAGAAGCGGACCCTAGCACAGATACGCAGTATTTT.

This clonotype appeared many times. The chain carries TRBV30 and TRBJ2-2; D remains unclear. CDR1 is GTSNPN, CDR2 SVGIG, per germline (reference sequence). This CDR3 comprises 13 residues. V dropped 3 bases and J dropped 7 bases, with 12 bases sitting between them. The CDR3 protein is CAWRTDDSGELFF. DNA for the CDR3: TGTGCCTGGAGGACGGATGATAGCGGGGAGCTGTTTTTT.

This clonotype was found a few times. This sequence joins TRBV11-1 and TRBJ1-1; unclear D gene. The CDR3 is 14 residues long. Trimming removed 5 bases at V and 4 bases at J, with 14 bases between. Germline lookup yields CDR1 SGHAT and CDR2 FQDESV (reference sequence). CDR3 amino acids: CASSQAGLSTEAFF. CDR3 nucleotides: TGTGCCAGCAGCCAGGCGGGGTTGTCCACTGAAGCTTTCTTT.